This is a list of T cell receptor beta chains from one sample in a study of shared clonotypes between healthy human individuals. Generated by immunoSEQ multiplex PCR, the TCRdb table keeps only in-frame clones and is missing some. The table lists 2,500,000 or so clones, 80% to 95% of them singletons. Source material: naive CD4+ T cells from PBMCs. These receptors all stem from a man aged 18 to 30 in good health. Some clones in this sample may be carry-over from other donors' samples. The conserved cysteine and the conserved F or W are not part of the CDR3 here. D genes are given only for firm matches.

v_gene: TRBV4-2; j_gene: TRBJ1-3; d_gene: TRBD1; CDR3aa: ASSQDPTGGPLY
v_gene: TRBV5-4; j_gene: TRBJ1-3; d_gene: TRBD1; CDR3aa: ASSIRQGGTGNTIY
v_gene: TRBV4-3; j_gene: TRBJ1-2; d_gene: NA; CDR3aa: ASSQATGDYGYT
v_gene: TRBV21-1; j_gene: TRBJ2-3; d_gene: NA; CDR3aa: ASGCGSSPDTQY
v_gene: TRBV7-2; j_gene: TRBJ1-1; d_gene: NA; CDR3aa: ASIPDYWDTEAF
v_gene: TRBV10-3; j_gene: TRBJ2-7; d_gene: TRBD1; CDR3aa: AISQQGDSYEQY
v_gene: TRBV7-9; j_gene: TRBJ2-4; d_gene: NA; CDR3aa: ASGEGEY
v_gene: TRBV4-2; j_gene: TRBJ2-5; d_gene: TRBD2; CDR3aa: ASSQETSGPQETQY
v_gene: TRBV6-5; j_gene: TRBJ2-7; d_gene: TRBD2; CDR3aa: ATAVTSGSEQY
v_gene: TRBV5-1; j_gene: TRBJ2-3; d_gene: TRBD1; CDR3aa: ASSIGTVTDTQY
v_gene: TRBV6-5; j_gene: TRBJ2-4; d_gene: NA; CDR3aa: ASSYSKWTKNIQY
v_gene: TRBV5-1; j_gene: TRBJ2-1; d_gene: TRBD1; CDR3aa: ASSFRQGGVYEQF
v_gene: TRBV19; j_gene: TRBJ1-2; d_gene: TRBD1; CDR3aa: ASSMNRGPSGYT
v_gene: TRBV11-3; j_gene: TRBJ2-7; d_gene: TRBD1; CDR3aa: ASSLNRGREQY
v_gene: TRBV28; j_gene: TRBJ1-4; d_gene: NA; CDR3aa: ASSSSRGGTNEKLF
v_gene: TRBV11-2; j_gene: TRBJ2-3; d_gene: NA; CDR3aa: ASSLDPLVGTTDTQY
v_gene: TRBV19; j_gene: TRBJ2-7; d_gene: TRBD1; CDR3aa: ASRPGQGALDQY
v_gene: TRBV10-3; j_gene: TRBJ2-2; d_gene: TRBD2; CDR3aa: AISESTGRGLNTGELF
v_gene: TRBV7-3; j_gene: TRBJ2-3; d_gene: NA; CDR3aa: ASSPVVGGSAQY
v_gene: TRBV6-6; j_gene: TRBJ1-1; d_gene: NA; CDR3aa: ASTGSSFTEAF
v_gene: TRBV21-1; j_gene: TRBJ1-5; d_gene: NA; CDR3aa: ASRQGGNQPQH
v_gene: TRBV4-1; j_gene: TRBJ2-1; d_gene: TRBD2; CDR3aa: ASSSFAPASGSNEQF
v_gene: TRBV19; j_gene: TRBJ2-2; d_gene: NA; CDR3aa: ASRQFLNTGELF
v_gene: TRBV5-1; j_gene: TRBJ2-1; d_gene: TRBD2; CDR3aa: ASSPGLAGHYNEQF
v_gene: TRBV7-9; j_gene: TRBJ1-2; d_gene: NA; CDR3aa: ASSLDIRGYGYT
v_gene: TRBV19; j_gene: TRBJ1-1; d_gene: NA; CDR3aa: ASRHHQVGNEAF
v_gene: TRBV2; j_gene: TRBJ2-7; d_gene: TRBD2; CDR3aa: ASTERERGPGDEQY
v_gene: TRBV5-4; j_gene: TRBJ2-1; d_gene: TRBD1; CDR3aa: ASSWPPGQGGDEQF
v_gene: TRBV14; j_gene: TRBJ1-2; d_gene: NA; CDR3aa: ASSQKARGVQGYT
v_gene: TRBV28; j_gene: TRBJ1-2; d_gene: NA; CDR3aa: ASSWGRITYGYT
v_gene: TRBV2; j_gene: TRBJ2-7; d_gene: TRBD1; CDR3aa: ASSTGQVSEQY
v_gene: TRBV28; j_gene: TRBJ2-7; d_gene: NA; CDR3aa: ASSFRGHEQY
v_gene: TRBV4-2; j_gene: TRBJ2-1; d_gene: NA; CDR3aa: ASSQEVRSNEQF
v_gene: TRBV28; j_gene: TRBJ1-1; d_gene: NA; CDR3aa: ASSLLIEGGAF
v_gene: TRBV7-8; j_gene: TRBJ2-5; d_gene: NA; CDR3aa: ASSLARGEETQY
v_gene: TRBV28; j_gene: TRBJ2-5; d_gene: NA; CDR3aa: ASSSSRSPTQY
v_gene: TRBV4-3; j_gene: TRBJ2-7; d_gene: TRBD1; CDR3aa: ASSQEGGDEQY
v_gene: TRBV28; j_gene: TRBJ2-7; d_gene: NA; CDR3aa: ASSLWKRTKTYEQY
v_gene: TRBV2; j_gene: TRBJ1-3; d_gene: NA; CDR3aa: ASSDRRAPSGNTIY
v_gene: TRBV5-1; j_gene: TRBJ2-1; d_gene: NA; CDR3aa: ASRPGPSISYNEQF
v_gene: TRBV29-1; j_gene: TRBJ1-1; d_gene: NA; CDR3aa: SGGQTNTEAF
v_gene: TRBV4-3; j_gene: TRBJ1-1; d_gene: TRBD1; CDR3aa: ASSHWTGGMNTEAF
v_gene: TRBV7-9; j_gene: TRBJ1-3; d_gene: NA; CDR3aa: ASSPSDGYSGNTIY
v_gene: TRBV6-5; j_gene: TRBJ1-1; d_gene: TRBD1; CDR3aa: ASRTHRGYTEAF
v_gene: TRBV5-5; j_gene: TRBJ2-3; d_gene: TRBD1; CDR3aa: ASSLWTGTYTDTQY
v_gene: TRBV18; j_gene: TRBJ2-6; d_gene: NA; CDR3aa: ASSLGRLSSGANVLT
v_gene: TRBV28; j_gene: TRBJ2-7; d_gene: NA; CDR3aa: ASSFWGEQY
v_gene: TRBV4-3; j_gene: TRBJ2-2; d_gene: NA; CDR3aa: ASSQIVSGELF
v_gene: TRBV5-1; j_gene: TRBJ2-1; d_gene: NA; CDR3aa: ASGTDSSSYNEQF
v_gene: TRBV29-1; j_gene: NA; d_gene: NA; CDR3aa: SVNEGYEQY
v_gene: TRBV5-8; j_gene: TRBJ2-5; d_gene: TRBD2; CDR3aa: ASSLLAGGQETQY
v_gene: TRBV10-3; j_gene: TRBJ1-2; d_gene: TRBD1; CDR3aa: ATDRDRGEGSGYT
v_gene: TRBV7-3; j_gene: TRBJ2-1; d_gene: TRBD2; CDR3aa: ASSRTSGLYNEQF
v_gene: TRBV5-1; j_gene: TRBJ2-1; d_gene: NA; CDR3aa: ASSSIPAGEQF
v_gene: TRBV9; j_gene: TRBJ1-3; d_gene: NA; CDR3aa: ASSGGASGNTIY
v_gene: TRBV5-8; j_gene: TRBJ2-4; d_gene: NA; CDR3aa: ASSRQELAKNIQY
v_gene: TRBV6-4; j_gene: TRBJ2-1; d_gene: TRBD2; CDR3aa: ASSATSGRADEQF
v_gene: TRBV7-2; j_gene: TRBJ2-3; d_gene: NA; CDR3aa: ASSLSGPTDTQY
v_gene: TRBV4-3; j_gene: TRBJ2-5; d_gene: TRBD2; CDR3aa: ASSHKLGGIRTQY